This T cell receptor beta chain was captured by sequencing in a study of cytomegalovirus exposure and HLA in healthy donors. This clone was counted a few times. A multiplex PCR was run with 60 Vbeta primers and 13 Jbeta primers. The method was immunoSEQ multiplex PCR; TCRdb's version includes in-frame clones alone and lacks a portion of them. Among some 100,000 clones listed, about four fifths were seen once. The material sequenced was PBMCs. The receptor's source is a female donor in good health and CMV-seropositive.

CDR3 in amino acids: CASSHPLPLNEQFF. The CDR3 DNA reads TGCGCCAGCAGCCATCCCCTCCCCCTCAATGAGCAGTTCTTC. The V call is TRBV4-1, the J call TRBJ2-1; D unresolved. Trimming shortened V by 3 bases and J by 6 bases, and 12 bases separated the two germline ends. CDR1 is MGHRA and CDR2 is YSYEKL in the germline V gene. CDR3 size: 14 residues.